The rows below give T cell receptor beta chains drawn from one sample of a study of radiation and T cells in renal cell carcinoma. Data came from immunoSEQ multiplex PCR; TCRdb stores just in-frame clones and leaves some out. Of about 50,000 clones in the sample, 83% were seen once. The sequenced sample was blood, obtained from a patient whose treatment included radiotherapy and nephrectomy. All receptors derive from a woman between 65 and 79 years old with renal cell carcinoma. Both conserved end residues are part of each CDR3. A D gene is named only where the DNA matches it firmly. Not all rows give a size; the values are once, few, many and, for expanded clones, a class.

D,V,J,size,DNA,CDR3
-,TRBV7-3,TRBJ2-1,-,TGTGCCAGCAGCTTAAATGGACTAGGGACAACGAATGAGCAGTTCTTC,CASSLNGLGTTNEQFF
-,TRBV9,TRBJ1-1,-,TGTGCCAGCAGCGCAGGGCTTTTGGACACTGAAGCTTTCTTT,CASSAGLLDTEAFF
-,TRBV10-3,TRBJ1-3,-,TGTGCCATCAGTCCCGGGACAACTGGTAACACCATATATTTT,CAISPGTTGNTIYF
-,TRBV7-9,TRBJ2-7,-,TGTGCCAGCAGCGGAGGATCGAGGGAGCAGTACTTC,CASSGGSREQYF
TRBD1,TRBV7-6,TRBJ2-2,-,TGTGCCAGCAGCGTAGGGACAGGGGACACCGGGGAGCTGTTTTTT,CASSVGTGDTGELFF
TRBD2,TRBV11-2,TRBJ2-3,-,TGTGCCAGCAGTAAGCGGGGGGGCACAGATACGCAGTATTTT,CASSKRGGTDTQYF
TRBD1,TRBV7-2,TRBJ2-7,once,TGTGCCAGCAGCGCCGACAGGGGGTACGAGCAGTACTTC,CASSADRGYEQYF
-,TRBV19,TRBJ1-2,-,TGTGCCAGTAATCCCCGCGGAGGGGGCTACACCTTC,CASNPRGGGYTF
-,TRBV5-6,TRBJ2-7,once,TGTGCCAGCAGCTTGGAAGGGTCTCTGTACTTC,CASSLEGSLYF
TRBD1,TRBV7-9,TRBJ1-4,-,TGTGCCAGCAGCAGCGGACAGGGAAGGGAAAAACTGTTTTTT,CASSSGQGREKLFF
TRBD2,TRBV7-8,TRBJ2-1,-,TGTGCCAGCAGCTTAATCTGGACTAGCGAGAACAATGAGCAGTTCTTC,CASSLIWTSENNEQFF
-,TRBV7-2,TRBJ2-1,once,TGTGCCAGCAGCTTAGCCGTTCAGGGAACAAGTGAGCAGTTCTTC,CASSLAVQGTSEQFF
-,TRBV27,TRBJ1-3,-,TGTGCCAGCAGTCCGACAGCGTTCTCTGGAAACACCATATATTTT,CASSPTAFSGNTIYF
TRBD1,TRBV5-1,TRBJ1-1,-,TGCGCCAGCAGCTTGTCAGAGGGGGCGATGACTGAAGCTTTCTTT,CASSLSEGAMTEAFF
-,TRBV5-1,TRBJ1-2,-,TGCGCCAGCAGCTTGGTGACAGATGATGGCTACACCTTC,CASSLVTDDGYTF
-,TRBV6-1,TRBJ2-2,-,TGTGCCAGCAGTGTAATTTCCCCGGGACCGAACACCGGGGAGCTGTTTTTT,CASSVISPGPNTGELFF
-,TRBV7-9,TRBJ2-1,-,TGTGCCAGCAGGCCCGACTCTGAACGTGCCAATGAGCAGTTCTTC,CASRPDSERANEQFF
TRBD1,TRBV9,TRBJ2-5,-,TGTGCCAGCAGCGCCGGGACAGGGGAAGAGACCCAGTACTTC,CASSAGTGEETQYF
-,TRBV10-3,TRBJ2-5,-,TGTGCCATCAGCGGAAGTGTAGAGGGTACGGAGACCCAGTACTTC,CAISGSVEGTETQYF
TRBD1,TRBV6-1,TRBJ2-1,-,TGTGCCAGTACCGACGGGACAGGGTGGGGTGAGCAGTTCTTC,CASTDGTGWGEQFF
-,TRBV5-4,TRBJ1-2,-,TGTGCCAGCAGCCCGGCTCGGGTCGCGTATGGCTACACCTTC,CASSPARVAYGYTF
-,TRBV5-4,TRBJ2-3,-,TGTGCCAGCAGAGATCGGAATACAGATACGCAGTATTTT,CASRDRNTDTQYF
TRBD2,TRBV5-1,TRBJ2-1,-,TGCGCCAGCAGCCTAGCGGGAGGTTCTACATACAATGAGCAGTTCTTC,CASSLAGGSTYNEQFF
-,TRBV4-3,TRBJ2-1,-,TGCGCCAGCACCAAGACAGGATACAATGAGCAGTTCTTC,CASTKTGYNEQFF